This section outlines one T cell receptor (beta chain) sequence together with its context. The data belong to a study of regulatory T cells in long-lasting Graves disease. Assembly of TCR beta libraries relied on iRepertoire HTBI primers together with Arm-PCR of CDR3 regions. TCRdb used MiXCR to reprocess the multiplex PCR reads, holding one entry per CDR3 protein. Seen here are 350,000 to 500,000 distinct CDR3 sequences, roughly a fifth observed once, and the top ten hold around 15%. Noted time point: persistent/refractory GD, antithyroid drugs over 5 years with positive TRAb. The authors made the TCR library using RNA they extracted from PBMCs. Germline V gene lookup returns CDR1 SGHTS and CDR2 YDEGEE. Trimming shortened V by 0 bases and J by 8 bases, and 14 bases separated the two germline ends. CDR3 length: 14 amino acids.

The TCR comes from a female donor with Graves disease. The chain has TRBV5-8 and TRBJ1-2; D unclear. The sequenced sample was peripheral blood mononuclear cells (PBMCs), obtained when the disease was refractory, from a patient treated with antithyroid drugs. For the CDR3, the DNA is TGTGCCAGCAGCTTGGAATCGGTGGGGTTGGGCTACACCTTC. Amino acids: CASSLESVGLGYTF.